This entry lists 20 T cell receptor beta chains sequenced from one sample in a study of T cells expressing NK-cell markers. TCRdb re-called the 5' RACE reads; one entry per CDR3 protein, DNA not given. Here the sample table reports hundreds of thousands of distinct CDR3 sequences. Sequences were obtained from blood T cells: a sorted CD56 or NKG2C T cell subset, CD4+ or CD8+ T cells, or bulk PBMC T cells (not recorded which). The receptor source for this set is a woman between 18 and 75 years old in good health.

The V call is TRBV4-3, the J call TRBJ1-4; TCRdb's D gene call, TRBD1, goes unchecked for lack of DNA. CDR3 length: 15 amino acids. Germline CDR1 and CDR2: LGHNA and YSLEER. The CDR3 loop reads CASSPVGTGVEKLFF.

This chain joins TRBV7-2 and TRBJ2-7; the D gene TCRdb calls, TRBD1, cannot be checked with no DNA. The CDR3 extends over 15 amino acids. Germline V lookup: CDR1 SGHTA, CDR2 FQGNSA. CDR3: CASSSIRQGSYEQYF.

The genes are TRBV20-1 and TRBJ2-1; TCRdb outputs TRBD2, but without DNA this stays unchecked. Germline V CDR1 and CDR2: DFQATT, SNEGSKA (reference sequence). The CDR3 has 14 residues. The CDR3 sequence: CSARAPSGVGEQFF.

CDR3 protein: CASSLEYSSVRNTIYF. J is TRBJ1-3 and V is TRBV5-8. The CDR3 is 16 amino acids. CDR1 SGHTS and CDR2 YDEGEE come from the germline V gene.

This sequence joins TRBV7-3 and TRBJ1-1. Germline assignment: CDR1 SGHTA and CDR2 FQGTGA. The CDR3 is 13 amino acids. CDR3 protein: CASSFSLVTEAFF.

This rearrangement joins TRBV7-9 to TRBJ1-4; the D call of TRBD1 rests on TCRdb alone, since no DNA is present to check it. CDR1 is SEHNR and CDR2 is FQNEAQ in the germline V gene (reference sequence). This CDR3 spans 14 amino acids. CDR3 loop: CASSLGGKNEKLFF.

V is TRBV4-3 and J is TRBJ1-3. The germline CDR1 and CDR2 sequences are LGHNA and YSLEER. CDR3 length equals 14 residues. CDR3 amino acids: CASGRGESGNTIYF.

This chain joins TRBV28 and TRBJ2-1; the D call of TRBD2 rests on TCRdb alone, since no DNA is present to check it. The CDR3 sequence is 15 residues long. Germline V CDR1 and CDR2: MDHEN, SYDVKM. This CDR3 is CASSPSGRALYEQFF.

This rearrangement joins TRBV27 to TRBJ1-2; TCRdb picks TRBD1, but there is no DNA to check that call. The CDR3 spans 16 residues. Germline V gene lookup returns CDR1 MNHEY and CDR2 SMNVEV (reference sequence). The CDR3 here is CATRSGQGRGDYGYTF.

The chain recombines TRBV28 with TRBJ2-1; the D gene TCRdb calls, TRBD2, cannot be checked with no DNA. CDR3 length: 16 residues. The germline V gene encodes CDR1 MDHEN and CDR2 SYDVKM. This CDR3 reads CASSLIASGNYNEQFF. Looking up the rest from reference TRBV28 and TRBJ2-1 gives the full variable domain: DVKVTQSSRYLVKRTGEKVFLECVQDMDHENMFWYRQDPGLGLRLIYFSYDVKMKEKGDIPEGYSVSREKKERFSLILESASTNQTSMYLCASSLIASGNYNEQFFGPGTRLTVL.

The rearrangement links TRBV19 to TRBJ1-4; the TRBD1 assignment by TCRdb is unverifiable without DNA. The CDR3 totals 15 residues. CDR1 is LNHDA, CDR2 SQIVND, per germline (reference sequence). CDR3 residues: CASTPRGRLNEKLFF.

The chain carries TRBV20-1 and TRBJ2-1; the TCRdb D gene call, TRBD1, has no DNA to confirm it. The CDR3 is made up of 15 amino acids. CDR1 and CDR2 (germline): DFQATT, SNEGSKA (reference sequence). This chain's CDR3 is CSARPRGTGGSEQFF.

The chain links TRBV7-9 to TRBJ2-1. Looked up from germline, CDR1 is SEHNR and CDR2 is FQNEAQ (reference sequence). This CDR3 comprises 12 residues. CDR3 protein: CASKHHPNEQFF. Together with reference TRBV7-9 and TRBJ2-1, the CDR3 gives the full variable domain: DTGVSQNPRHKITKRGQNVTFRCDPISEHNRLYWYRQTLGQGPEFLTYFQNEAQLEKSRLLSDRFSAERPKGSFSTLEIQRTEQGDSAMYLCASKHHPNEQFFGPGTRLTVL.

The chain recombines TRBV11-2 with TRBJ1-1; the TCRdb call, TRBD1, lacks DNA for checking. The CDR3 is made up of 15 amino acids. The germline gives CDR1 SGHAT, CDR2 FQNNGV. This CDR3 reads CASTPPGTGHTEAFF.

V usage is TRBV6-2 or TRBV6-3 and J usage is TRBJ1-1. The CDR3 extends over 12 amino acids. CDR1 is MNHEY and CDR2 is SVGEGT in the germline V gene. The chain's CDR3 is CASSYYNTEAFF.

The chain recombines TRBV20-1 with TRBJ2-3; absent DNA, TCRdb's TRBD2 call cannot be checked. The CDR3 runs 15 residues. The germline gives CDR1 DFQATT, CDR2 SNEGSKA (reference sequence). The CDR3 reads CSARLALTSTDTQYF.

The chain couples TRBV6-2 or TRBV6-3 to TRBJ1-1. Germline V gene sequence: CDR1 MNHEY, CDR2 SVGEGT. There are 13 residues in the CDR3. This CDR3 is CASSYGRKTEAFF.

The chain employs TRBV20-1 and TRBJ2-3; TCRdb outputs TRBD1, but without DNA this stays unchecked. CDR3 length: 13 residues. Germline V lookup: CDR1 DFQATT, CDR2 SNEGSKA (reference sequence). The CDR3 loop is CSATRWGPDTQYF.

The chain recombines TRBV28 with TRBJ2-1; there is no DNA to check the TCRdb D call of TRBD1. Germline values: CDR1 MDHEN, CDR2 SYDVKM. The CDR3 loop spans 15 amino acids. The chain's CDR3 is CASHSQGSNYNEQFF. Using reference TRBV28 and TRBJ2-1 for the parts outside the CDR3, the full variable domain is DVKVTQSSRYLVKRTGEKVFLECVQDMDHENMFWYRQDPGLGLRLIYFSYDVKMKEKGDIPEGYSVSREKKERFSLILESASTNQTSMYLCASHSQGSNYNEQFFGPGTRLTVL.

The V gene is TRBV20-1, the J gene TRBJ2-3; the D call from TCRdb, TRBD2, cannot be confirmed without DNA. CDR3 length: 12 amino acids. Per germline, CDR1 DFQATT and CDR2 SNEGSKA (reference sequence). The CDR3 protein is CIVSGSSDTQYF.